The T cell receptor beta chain under discussion was sequenced for a study of cytomegalovirus exposure and HLA in healthy donors. In the PCR, 60 Vbeta and 13 Jbeta primers were used. Here immunoSEQ multiplex PCR was the method, and the copy in TCRdb shows in-frame clones only, minus some. This sample has around 120,000 clones, with approximately 75% found just once. This receptor was identified in a man between 50 and 59 years old in good health and CMV-seropositive. The sample consisted of PBMCs.

CDR3 region: CASSLDGGVYNEQFF. In nucleotides, the CDR3 is TGCGCCAGCAGCTTGGACGGCGGGGTCTACAATGAGCAGTTCTTC. The genes are TRBV5-1 and TRBJ2-1; TRBD2 might be the D (6 bases). V was pared by 0 bases and J by 3 bases, with 10 bases between. The CDR3 sequence is 15 residues long. Germline V gene sequence: CDR1 SGHRS, CDR2 YFSETQ.